Here is one T cell receptor beta chain with its context. TCRdb's copy holds only in-frame clones and misses some; the assay was immunoSEQ multiplex PCR. The sample carries 130,000 to 150,000 clones, about 92% recorded once. This entry belongs to a study of T cell responses to AZD1222 COVID-19 vaccine. CDR3 length: 15 residues. The germline gives CDR1 SGHRS, CDR2 YFSETQ. V was clipped by 5 bases and J by 0 bases, with 9 bases between them. This specimen was peripheral blood, taken on day 0 of AZD1222 vaccination. The TCR sequence derives from an adult in good health. V is TRBV5-1 and J is TRBJ1-6, with D unresolved. Here the CDR3 DNA reads TGCGCCAGCAGATGGGAAGTCTCCTATAATTCACCCCTCCACTTT. The encoded protein is CASRWEVSYNSPLHF. Drawing the rest from reference TRBV5-1 and TRBJ1-6, the complete variable domain is KAGVTQTPRYLIKTRGQQVTLSCSPISGHRSVSWYQQTPGQGLQFLFEYFSETQRNKGNFPGRFSGRQFSNSRSEMNVSTLELGDSALYLCASRWEVSYNSPLHFGNGTRLTVT.